The clone carrying this TCR beta chain showed up many times. What it binds is not known. This entry belongs to a study of type 1 regulatory T cells. At the level of the study: This in vitro CD4 product, T-allo10, is enriched for Tr1 cells and alloantigen-specific.

TCRdb itself ran the reads through MiXCR, one entry per CDR3 protein. This table has about 42,000 distinct CDR3 sequences, 12% appearing once. CDR1 and CDR2 (germline): MDHEN, SYDVKM. This CDR3 has 13 amino acids. V was pared by 10 bases and J by 3 bases, with 15 bases between. Overall study findings and caveats: Tr1 cells had a more restricted TCR repertoire than non-Tr1 cells.

This sequence was found in a human donor in good health. The V gene is TRBV28, the J gene TRBJ1-1; a weak D match, TRBD1 (5 bases). The specimen sequenced was cultured non-Tr1 T cells, either the whole culture or a sorted T cell fraction (not recorded which). The CDR3 is CATTRGVDTEAFF. The CDR3 bases are TGTGCCACTACACGGGGGGTGGACACTGAAGCTTTCTTT.